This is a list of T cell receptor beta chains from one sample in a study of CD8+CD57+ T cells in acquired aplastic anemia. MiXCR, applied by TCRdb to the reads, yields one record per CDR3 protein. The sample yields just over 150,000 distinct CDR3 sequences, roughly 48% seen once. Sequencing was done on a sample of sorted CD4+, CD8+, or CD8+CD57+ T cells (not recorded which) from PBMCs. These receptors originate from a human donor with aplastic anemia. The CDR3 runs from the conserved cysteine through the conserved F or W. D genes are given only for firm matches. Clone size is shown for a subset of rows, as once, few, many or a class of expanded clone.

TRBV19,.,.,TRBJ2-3,TGTGCCAGTAGTATAGCGGGTAGCAGCACAGATACGCAGTATTTT,CASSIAGSSTDTQYF
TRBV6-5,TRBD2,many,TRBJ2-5,TGTGCCAGCAGTTACTTGGCTAGCGGGGGGCAGACCCAGTACTTC,CASSYLASGGQTQYF
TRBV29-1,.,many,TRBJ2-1,TGCAGCGTCCACCGGGACAGACACCGGGGGTTCTACAATGAGCAGTTCTTC,CSVHRDRHRGFYNEQFF
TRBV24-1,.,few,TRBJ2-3,TGTGCCACCAGTGACCCCGGGTCTAGCACAGATACGCAGTATTTT,CATSDPGSSTDTQYF
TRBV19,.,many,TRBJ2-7,TGTGCCAGTAGTATGGCGGGCAGGGCGTACGAGCAGTACTTC,CASSMAGRAYEQYF
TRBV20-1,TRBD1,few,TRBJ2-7,TGCAGTGCTAGATCGACAGGGGCGGCTGACGAGCAGTACTTC,CSARSTGAADEQYF
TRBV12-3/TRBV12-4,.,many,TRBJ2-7,TGTGCCAGCAGTCACTCCTACGAGCAGTACTTC,CASSHSYEQYF
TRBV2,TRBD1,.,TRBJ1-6,TGTGCCAGCAGTGACGCGACAGGGGGAGATTCACCCCTCCACTTT,CASSDATGGDSPLHF
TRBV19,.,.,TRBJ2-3,TGTGCCAGTAGTGCCTACAGGACCCACACAGATACGCAGTATTTT,CASSAYRTHTDTQYF
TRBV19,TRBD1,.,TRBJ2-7,TGTGCCAGTAGGCTTACAGGGGGCTCCTACGAGCAGTACTTC,CASRLTGGSYEQYF
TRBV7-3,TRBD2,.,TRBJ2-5,TGTGCCAGCAGCCCCTCGGGGGGAGATGAGACCCAGTACTTC,CASSPSGGDETQYF
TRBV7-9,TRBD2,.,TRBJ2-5,TGTGCCAGCAGCTTGGCAGGGACTAGCGGGAAAGAGACCCAGTACTTC,CASSLAGTSGKETQYF
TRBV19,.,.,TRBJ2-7,TGTGCCAGTAGTACCTCAGGGGCCTACGAGCAGTACTTC,CASSTSGAYEQYF
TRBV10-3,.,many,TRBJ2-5,TGTGCCATCAGTGAGAGGGCGGTAGAGACCCAGTACTTC,CAISERAVETQYF
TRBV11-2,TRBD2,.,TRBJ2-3,TGTGCCAGCAGCTTAAAATTAGCGGGGGTACCAGATACGCAGTATTTT,CASSLKLAGVPDTQYF
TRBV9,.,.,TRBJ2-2,TGTGCCAGCAGCCCTCAGCGGCTACCCTCGGACGGGGAGCTGTTTTTT,CASSPQRLPSDGELFF
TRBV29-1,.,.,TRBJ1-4,TGCAGCGTAGGACCTGGGCAGTCTGAAAAACTGTTTTTT,CSVGPGQSEKLFF
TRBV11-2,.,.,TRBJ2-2,TGTGCCAGCAGCTTAGTCGTGACACTGTTTTTT,CASSLVVTLFF
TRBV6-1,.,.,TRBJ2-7,TGTGCCAGCACCTGGGGGTACAGCGAGCAGTACTTC,CASTWGYSEQYF
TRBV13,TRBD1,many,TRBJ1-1,TGTGCCAGCTACCCGACAGGGGCCTGGTCAGCTTTCTTT,CASYPTGAWSAFF
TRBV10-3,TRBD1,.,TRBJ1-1,TGTGCCATCAGTTCAACAGGGGCAGACACTGAAGCTTTCTTT,CAISSTGADTEAFF
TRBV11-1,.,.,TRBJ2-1,TGTGCCAGCAGCTTAGCTCTACCGGGGGCCTACAATGAGCAGTTCTTC,CASSLALPGAYNEQFF